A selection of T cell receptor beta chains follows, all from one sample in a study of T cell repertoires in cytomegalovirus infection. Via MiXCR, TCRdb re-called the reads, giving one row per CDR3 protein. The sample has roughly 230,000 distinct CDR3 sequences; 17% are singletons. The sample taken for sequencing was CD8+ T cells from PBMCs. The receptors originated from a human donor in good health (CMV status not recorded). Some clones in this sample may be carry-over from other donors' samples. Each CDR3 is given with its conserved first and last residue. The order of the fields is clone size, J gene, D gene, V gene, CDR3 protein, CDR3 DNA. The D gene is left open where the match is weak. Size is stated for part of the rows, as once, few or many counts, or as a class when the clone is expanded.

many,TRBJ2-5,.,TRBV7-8,CASSLAPPETQYF,TGTGCCAGCAGCTTAGCCCCTCCAGAGACCCAGTACTTC
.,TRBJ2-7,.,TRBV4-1,CASSQVHGGRYEQYF,TGCGCCAGCAGCCAAGTACACGGGGGCCGCTACGAGCAGTACTTC
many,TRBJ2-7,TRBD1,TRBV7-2,CASSPGQGSSYEQYF,TGTGCCAGCAGCCCAGGACAGGGTAGCTCCTACGAGCAGTACTTC
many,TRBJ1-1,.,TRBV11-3,CASSLGFDTEAFF,TGTGCCAGCAGCCTAGGGTTCGACACTGAAGCTTTCTTT
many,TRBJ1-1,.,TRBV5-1,CASSLVYMTEAFF,TGCGCCAGCAGCTTGGTTTATATGACTGAAGCTTTCTTT
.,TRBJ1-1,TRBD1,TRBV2,CARRGQGITEAFF,TGTGCCAGGAGGGGACAGGGGATCACTGAAGCTTTCTTT
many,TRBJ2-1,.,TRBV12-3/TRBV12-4,CASSRSDEQFF,TGTGCCAGCAGCCGCTCCGATGAGCAGTTCTTC
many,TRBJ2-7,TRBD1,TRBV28,CASKAPDRGPYEQYF,TGTGCCAGCAAAGCTCCCGACAGGGGCCCCTACGAGCAGTACTTC
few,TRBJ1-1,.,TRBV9,CASSDSISQNTEAFF,TGTGCCAGCAGCGATTCGATTTCCCAGAACACTGAAGCTTTCTTT
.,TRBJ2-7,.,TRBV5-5,CASTLGGDWDEQYF,TGTGCCAGCACCCTGGGCGGGGATTGGGACGAGCAGTACTTC
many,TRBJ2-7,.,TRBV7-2,CASSSGSIGEQYF,TGTGCCAGCAGCTCAGGGTCAATCGGGGAGCAGTACTTC
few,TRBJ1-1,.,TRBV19,CASSNVGWDTEAFF,TGTGCCAGTAGTAACGTGGGCTGGGACACTGAAGCTTTCTTT
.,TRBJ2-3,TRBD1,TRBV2,CASSGPGQSTDTQYF,TGTGCCAGCAGTGGCCCGGGACAGAGCACAGATACGCAGTATTTT
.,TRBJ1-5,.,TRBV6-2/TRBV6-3,CASSWASSNQPQHF,TGTGCCAGCAGTTGGGCTTCTAGCAATCAGCCCCAGCATTTT
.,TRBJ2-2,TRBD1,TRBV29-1,CSALGQGLHYGTGELFF,TGCAGCGCCTTGGGACAGGGACTTCATTATGGGACCGGGGAGCTGTTTTTT
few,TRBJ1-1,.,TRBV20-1,CSARDAGIAQFTEAFF,TGCAGTGCTAGAGATGCGGGGATAGCCCAGTTCACTGAAGCTTTCTTT
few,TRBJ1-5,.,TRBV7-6,CASSLAPGGGGNQPQHF,TGTGCCAGCAGCTTAGCCCCTGGCGGGGGTGGCAATCAGCCCCAGCATTTT
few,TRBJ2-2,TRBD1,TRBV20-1,CSAPPLGQGVGELFF,TGCAGTGCTCCCCCTCTGGGACAGGGGGTCGGGGAGCTGTTTTTT
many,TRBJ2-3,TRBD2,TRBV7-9,CASSPPLGVAGGGWDTQYF,TGTGCCAGCAGCCCACCCCTTGGAGTAGCGGGGGGCGGCTGGGATACGCAGTATTTT
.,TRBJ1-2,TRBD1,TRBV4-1,CASSQGRGTGDNGYTF,TGCGCCAGCAGCCAAGGTCGTGGCACAGGGGATAATGGCTACACCTTC
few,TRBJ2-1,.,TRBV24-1,CATSAVLGAGEQFF,TGTGCCACCAGTGCCGTACTGGGGGCCGGTGAGCAGTTCTTC
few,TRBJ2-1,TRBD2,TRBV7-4,CASRGGDEQFF,TGTGCCAGCAGGGGGGGGGATGAGCAGTTCTTC
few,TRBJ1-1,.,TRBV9,CASSVQYSGSTEAFF,TGTGCCAGCAGCGTGCAATACAGCGGAAGCACTGAAGCTTTCTTT
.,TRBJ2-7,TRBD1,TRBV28,CASKGANYEQYF,TGTGCCAGCAAGGGGGCGAACTACGAGCAGTACTTC
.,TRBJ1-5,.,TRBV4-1,CASSQGIYGNQPQHF,TGCGCCAGCAGCCAAGGTATCTACGGCAATCAGCCCCAGCATTTT
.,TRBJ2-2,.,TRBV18,CASSPLDLGANTGELFF,TGTGCCAGCTCACCCTTGGACTTGGGCGCGAACACCGGGGAGCTGTTTTTT
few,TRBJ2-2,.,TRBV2,CASRAAVGTGELFF,TGTGCCAGTAGAGCAGCGGTGGGGACCGGGGAGCTGTTTTTT
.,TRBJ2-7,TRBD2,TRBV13,CASSLAPPLAEMPYEQYF,TGTGCCAGCAGCTTAGCCCCACCGCTAGCGGAGATGCCTTACGAGCAGTACTTC
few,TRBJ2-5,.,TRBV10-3,CAISESRETQYF,TGTGCCATCAGTGAGTCTCGAGAGACCCAGTACTTC
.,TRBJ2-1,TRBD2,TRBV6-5,CASIKAWRGITRGNEQFF,TGTGCCAGCATCAAAGCTTGGCGGGGGATAACAAGGGGCAATGAGCAGTTCTTC
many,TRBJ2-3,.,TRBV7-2,CASSLAQVRLPPEDTQYF,TGTGCCAGCAGCTTAGCGCAGGTTCGTCTACCTCCCGAAGATACGCAGTATTTT
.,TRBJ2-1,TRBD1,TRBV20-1,CSARGIWDSPYNEQFF,TGCAGTGCTAGAGGGATATGGGACAGCCCCTACAATGAGCAGTTCTTC